This T cell receptor beta chain was obtained from a study of shared clonotypes between healthy human individuals. Every subset had its genomic DNA shared out evenly among several immunoSEQ plates. The method was immunoSEQ multiplex PCR; TCRdb's version includes in-frame clones alone and lacks a portion of them. This sample has some 240,000 clones, with 65% to 70% found just once. Between the trimmed V and J ends, which lost 0 bases and 5 bases, there was a span of 19 bases. There are 18 residues in the CDR3. Per the germline V gene, CDR1 is ENHRY and CDR2 is SYGVKD. The chain is built from TRBV10-3 and TRBJ2-2; either TRBD1 or TRBD2 may fit D (5 bases each). The sequencing input was memory CD4+ T cells sorted from blood. This sample's subset: CD45RA-negative fraction. This sequence was found in a man under 40 in good health. CDR3 sequence: CAISESDPRGLLTGELFF. The CDR3 DNA is TGTGCCATCAGTGAGTCGGATCCACGGGGCCTTTTAACCGGGGAGCTGTTTTTT.